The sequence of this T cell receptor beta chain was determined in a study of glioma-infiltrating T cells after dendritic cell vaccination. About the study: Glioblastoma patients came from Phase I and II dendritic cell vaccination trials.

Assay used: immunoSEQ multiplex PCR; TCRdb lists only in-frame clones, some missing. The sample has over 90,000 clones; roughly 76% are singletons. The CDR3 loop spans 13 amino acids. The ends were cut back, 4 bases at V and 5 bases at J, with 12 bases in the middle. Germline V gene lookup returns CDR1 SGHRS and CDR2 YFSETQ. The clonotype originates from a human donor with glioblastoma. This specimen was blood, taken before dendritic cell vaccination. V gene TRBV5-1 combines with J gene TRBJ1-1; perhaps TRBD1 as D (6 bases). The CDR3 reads CASSGTGLTEAFF. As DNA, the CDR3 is TGCGCCAGCAGCGGTACAGGGTTAACTGAAGCTTTCTTT.